This TCR beta chain appears in the sequencing data of a study of PD-1 blockade in mismatch repair-deficient tumors. Study observations and caveats: Tumor-resident clones, often undetectable pretreatment in blood, expanded then contracted after pembrolizumab.

With respect to this clone: Its specificity is not known.

This table comes from immunoSEQ multiplex PCR, and its TCRdb copy is limited to in-frame clones, with some not included. The sample contains around 51,000 clones, 81% of which appear only once. This clonotype originated in an adult with mismatch repair-deficient cancer. This sample comprised peripheral blood, obtained around 19 weeks after starting pembrolizumab.

The CDR3 protein is CASSVGESSGNTIYF. For the CDR3, the DNA is TGTGCCAGCAGCGTAGGGGAGAGCTCTGGAAACACCATATATTTT. This sequence joins TRBV9 and TRBJ1-3; D remains ambiguous. Germline V gene sequence: CDR1 SGDLS, CDR2 YYNGEE. There are 15 residues in the CDR3. Trimming removed 0 bases from V and 0 bases from J, with 7 bases in between. Complete variable domain (other parts from reference TRBV9 and TRBJ1-3): DSGVTQTPKHLITATGQRVTLRCSPRSGDLSVYWYQQSLDQGLQFLIQYYNGEERAKGNILERFSAQQFPDLHSELNLSSLELGDSALYFCASSVGESSGNTIYFGEGSWLTVV.